This entry concerns a single T cell receptor beta chain. How the authors handled the data: Using reference gene primer amplification, nucleated cell counts were estimated. TCRdb keeps only in-frame clones here, not all; method: immunoSEQ multiplex PCR. That table supplies the V and J calls and clone size; D and trimming were determined from the DNA. The sample lists about 240,000 clones, about 88% seen once, with 5.5% to 7.5% in the top ten. The sample originates from a study of blood T cell repertoires in COVID-19. Across the whole study: The samples span acute and convalescent COVID-19 from the United States, Italy and Spain. Sample material is recorded as cDNA or gDNA derived from T cells, B-cell-depleted T cells, or PBMCs.

The germline V gene encodes CDR1 GTSNPN and CDR2 SVGIG (reference sequence). Trimming removed 1 base from V and 6 bases from J; junction bases left unmatched: 5. There are 14 residues in the CDR3. Input material: peripheral blood. This chain joins TRBV30 and TRBJ2-7; TRBD1 matches 11 bases. This TCR came from a woman in her seventies with active or convalescent COVID-19. The CDR3 loop reads CAWSAGTGGGEQYF. The CDR3 nucleotides read TGTGCCTGGAGTGCCGGGACAGGGGGAGGCGAGCAGTACTTC.